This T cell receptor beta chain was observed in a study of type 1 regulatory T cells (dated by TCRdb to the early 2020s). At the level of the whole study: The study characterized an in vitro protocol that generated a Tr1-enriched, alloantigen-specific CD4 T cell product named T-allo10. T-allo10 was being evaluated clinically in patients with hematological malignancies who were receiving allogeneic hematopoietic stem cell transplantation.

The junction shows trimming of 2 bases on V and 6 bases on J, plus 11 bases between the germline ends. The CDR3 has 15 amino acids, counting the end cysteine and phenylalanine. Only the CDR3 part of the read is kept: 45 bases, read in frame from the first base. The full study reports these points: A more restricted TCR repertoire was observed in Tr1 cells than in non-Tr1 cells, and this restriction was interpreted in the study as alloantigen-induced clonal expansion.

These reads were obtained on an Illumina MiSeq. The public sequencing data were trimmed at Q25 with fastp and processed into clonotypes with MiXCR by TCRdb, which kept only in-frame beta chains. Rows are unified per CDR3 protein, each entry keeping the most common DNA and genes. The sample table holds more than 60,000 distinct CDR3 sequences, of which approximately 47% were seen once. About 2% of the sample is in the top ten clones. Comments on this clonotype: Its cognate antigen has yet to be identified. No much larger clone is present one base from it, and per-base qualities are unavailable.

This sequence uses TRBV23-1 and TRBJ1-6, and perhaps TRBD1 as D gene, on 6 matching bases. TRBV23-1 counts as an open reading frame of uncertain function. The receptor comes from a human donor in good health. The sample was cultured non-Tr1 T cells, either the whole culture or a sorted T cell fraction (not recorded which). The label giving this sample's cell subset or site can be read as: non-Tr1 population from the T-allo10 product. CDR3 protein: CASSQRGECNSPLHF. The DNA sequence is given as TGCGCCAGCAGTCAAAGGGGGGAATGTAATTCACCCCTCCACTTT.